The 26 T cell receptor beta chains in this list originate from one sample, sequenced in a study of cytomegalovirus exposure and HLA in healthy donors. Use of 60 Vbeta and 13 Jbeta primers characterized the PCR. Method: immunoSEQ multiplex PCR; TCRdb's copy keeps in-frame clones and lacks some. There are about 130,000 clones in the sample; approximately 80% occur only once, and over 2% lies in the top ten. Specimen: PBMCs. Receptors were obtained from a man aged 25 to 40 in good health and CMV-seronegative.

The chain employs TRBV23-1 and TRBJ1-2; D uncertain. TRBV23-1 is assigned to the ORF class and has an uncertain function. Trimming stripped 4 bases from V and 6 bases from J, with 12 bases between. This CDR3 is built from 13 residues. CDR3 loop: CASSLWQMDGYTF. The CDR3 DNA follows: TGCGCCAGCAGTCTGTGGCAGATGGATGGCTACACCTTC.

The chain is built from TRBV7-8 and TRBJ1-1; 10 bases line up with TRBD1. After removal of 3 bases from V and 6 bases from J, the junction contained 7 bases not matched to a gene. Germline V gene lookup returns CDR1 SGHVS and CDR2 FQNEAQ. The CDR3 is 15 residues long. The CDR3 bases are TGTGCCAGCAGCTTTGGACAGGGGGTTAACGCTGAAGCTTTCTTT. Its protein product is CASSFGQGVNAEAFF.

In this sample, this clone turned up a few times. V usage is TRBV30 and J usage is TRBJ2-7; possibly TRBD1 for D (6 bases). This CDR3 has 14 amino acids. The germline V gene has CDR1 GTSNPN and CDR2 SVGIG (reference sequence). The V end was cut by 0 bases, the J end by 2 bases, with 11 bases between. This CDR3 reads CAWSVFGQTYEQYF. CDR3 nucleotide sequence: TGTGCCTGGAGTGTCTTTGGACAGACCTACGAGCAGTACTTC.

The V call is TRBV27, the J call TRBJ2-7; 8 nucleotides line up with TRBD2. V lost 4 bases, J lost 4 bases, and 9 bases stayed unmatched. Germline V gene sequence: CDR1 MNHEY, CDR2 SMNVEV (reference sequence). The CDR3 is 15 amino acids. CDR3 residues: CASSSPGTREYEQYF. The CDR3 DNA is TGTGCCAGCAGTTCTCCCGGGACTAGGGAATACGAGCAGTACTTC.

The genes are TRBV19 and TRBJ1-5, with D uncertain. The V end was cut by 0 bases, the J end by 3 bases, with 9 bases between. The CDR3 consists of 15 residues. Looked up from germline, CDR1 is LNHDA and CDR2 is SQIVND (reference sequence). CDR3: CASSIEGRDNQPQHF. CDR3 nucleotide sequence: TGTGCCAGTAGTATAGAGGGGAGGGACAATCAGCCCCAGCATTTT.

This rearrangement joins TRBV5-1 to TRBJ1-1; no definite D call. Germline V gives CDR1 SGHRS, CDR2 YFSETQ. This CDR3 is built from 13 residues. The V end was cut by 5 bases, the J end by 5 bases, with 13 bases between. CDR3 amino acids: CASSIFRGTEAFF. DNA of the CDR3: TGCGCCAGCAGTATCTTTAGAGGAACTGAAGCTTTCTTT.

The chain employs TRBV28 and TRBJ1-1; TRBD1 aligns across 7 bases. The V segment lost 6 bases and the J segment 5 bases; nucleotides outside the gene matches: 15. Germline loops: CDR1 MDHEN, CDR2 SYDVKM. This CDR3 region has 16 residues. This CDR3 reads CASSNRGRGGRTEAFF. CDR3 DNA sequence: TGTGCCAGCAGCAACAGGGGCCGCGGAGGTCGTACTGAAGCTTTCTTT. The variable domain in full, completed from reference TRBV28 and TRBJ1-1, reads DVKVTQSSRYLVKRTGEKVFLECVQDMDHENMFWYRQDPGLGLRLIYFSYDVKMKEKGDIPEGYSVSREKKERFSLILESASTNQTSMYLCASSNRGRGGRTEAFFGQGTRLTVV.

The chain is built from TRBV5-4 and TRBJ2-1; 8 bases are shared with TRBD2. The ends lost 7 bases at V and 5 bases at J; junction bases unmatched: 2. The V gene's germline CDR1 is SGHNT and CDR2 YYREEE (reference sequence). The CDR3 spans 12 residues. CDR3 DNA sequence: TGTGCCAGCCCGGGGGGGGACAATGAGCAGTTCTTC. Translating gives CASPGGDNEQFF.

This chain links TRBV19 with TRBJ2-2, with D maybe TRBD2 (5 bases). CDR1 is LNHDA and CDR2 is SQIVND in the germline V gene (reference sequence). The CDR3 contains 15 residues. Between the trimmed V and J ends, which lost 7 bases and 2 bases, there was a span of 14 bases. The DNA of the CDR3 is TGTGCCAGTACCCGGCTAGCCTCAAACACCGGGGAGCTGTTTTTT. Encoded protein: CASTRLASNTGELFF. Together with reference TRBV19 and TRBJ2-2, the CDR3 gives the full variable domain: DGGITQSPKYLFRKEGQNVTLSCEQNLNHDAMYWYRQDPGQGLRLIYYSQIVNDFQKGDIAEGYSVSREKKESFPLTVTSAQKNPTAFYLCASTRLASNTGELFFGEGSRLTVL.

This rearrangement joins TRBV7-2 to TRBJ1-1, with 8 bases identical to TRBD1. Germline loops: CDR1 SGHTA, CDR2 FQGNSA. CDR3 size: 14 residues. After removal of 3 bases from V and 5 bases from J, the junction contained 5 bases not matched to a gene. The CDR3 DNA reads TGTGCCAGCAGCTTTTCAGGGGGCCGGACTGAAGCTTTCTTT. Protein sequence: CASSFSGGRTEAFF.

V and J are TRBV2 and TRBJ2-1; tentative D call: TRBD1 (6 bases). CDR1 and CDR2 from the germline V gene are SNHLY and FYNNEI. CDR3 length equals 14 residues. Trimming took 5 bases from V and 10 from J, leaving 18 bases between them. The CDR3 region is CASSKGDRPWEQFF. The DNA of the CDR3 is TGTGCCAGCAGTAAGGGAGACAGGCCTTGGGAGCAGTTCTTC.

This clone is a singleton in its sample. V usage is TRBV2 and J usage is TRBJ2-7, with 7 positions matching TRBD2. The germline V gene encodes CDR1 SNHLY and CDR2 FYNNEI. Losses at the gene ends were 7 bases for V and 2 bases for J; bases not matched to a gene: 8. CDR3 size: 14 residues. The CDR3 region has the DNA TGTGCCAGCACTAGCGGCCCGGTCCCCTACGAGCAGTACTTC. Its protein product is CASTSGPVPYEQYF.

This clone has a single count. The same CDR3 also results from other DNA sequences found in this sample. This sequence joins TRBV28 and TRBJ2-7; D possibly corresponds to TRBD2 (5 bases). V was clipped by 3 bases and J by 6 bases, with 9 bases between them. This CDR3 contains 12 residues. Germline CDR1 and CDR2: MDHEN and SYDVKM. CDR3 DNA sequence: TGTGCCAGCAGTTTGAGAGGGTTCGAGCAGTACTTC. As protein: CASSLRGFEQYF.

The chain combines TRBV18 with TRBJ2-3, with 8 nucleotides matching TRBD2. V dropped 4 bases and J dropped 0; count of bases not matched to a gene: 6. Germline CDR1 reads KGHSH; CDR2 reads LQKENI. This CDR3 contains 16 residues. The DNA of the CDR3 is TGTGCCAGCTCACGAAGACTAGCGCCTAGCACAGATACGCAGTATTTT. Its protein is CASSRRLAPSTDTQYF.

The chain combines TRBV18 with TRBJ1-4; TRBD1 matches 7 bases. Germline-derived CDR1 and CDR2 are KGHSH and LQKENI. This CDR3 has 16 amino acids. J was trimmed by 2 bases and V by 3 bases; bases with no gene match: 6. Here the CDR3 DNA reads TGTGCCAGCTCACCCCGACAGGGAGCGACTAATGAAAAACTGTTTTTT. Its translation: CASSPRQGATNEKLFF.

This chain uses TRBV7-9 with TRBJ2-2, with 10 bases fitting TRBD1. The junction had 6 bases not matched to a gene; V was cut back by 2 bases and J by 6 bases. The CDR3 length is 16 residues. Looked up from germline, CDR1 is SEHNR and CDR2 is FQNEAQ (reference sequence). As DNA, the CDR3 is TGTGCCAGCAGCTTAAACCCGGGACAGGGGTCCGGGGAGCTGTTTTTT. It translates to CASSLNPGQGSGELFF.

The chain is built from TRBV19 and TRBJ1-5; D may be TRBD1 (6 bases). Germline V gene data show CDR1 as LNHDA and CDR2 as SQIVND (reference sequence). With 5 bases removed from V and 7 bases from J, the gap between germline ends came to 15 bases. The CDR3 is 14 residues long. The DNA of the CDR3 is TGTGCCAGTAGTCCCACAGGGCTTGGGCAGCCCCAGCATTTT. Protein sequence: CASSPTGLGQPQHF. Complete variable domain (other parts from reference TRBV19 and TRBJ1-5): DGGITQSPKYLFRKEGQNVTLSCEQNLNHDAMYWYRQDPGQGLRLIYYSQIVNDFQKGDIAEGYSVSREKKESFPLTVTSAQKNPTAFYLCASSPTGLGQPQHFGDGTRLSIL.

This chain links TRBV15 with TRBJ2-7; TRBD1 matches at 9 bases. This CDR3 region has 13 residues. Germline V gene sequence: CDR1 LNHNV, CDR2 YYDKDF (reference sequence). J was trimmed by 6 bases and V by 1 base; bases with no gene match: 1. CDR3 sequence reads: CATSRGTGVEQYF. For the CDR3, the DNA is TGTGCCACCAGCAGAGGGACAGGGGTCGAGCAGTACTTC. Together with reference TRBV15 and TRBJ2-7, the CDR3 gives the full variable domain: DAMVIQNPRYQVTQFGKPVTLSCSQTLNHNVMYWYQQKSSQAPKLLFHYYDKDFNNEADTPDNFQSRRPNTSFCFLDIRSPGLGDTAMYLCATSRGTGVEQYFGPGTRLTVT.

CDR3 coding DNA: TGTGCCAGCAAACGGGAGGTCTGGAACAATGAGCAGTTCTTC. It translates to CASKREVWNNEQFF. This rearrangement joins TRBV2 to TRBJ2-1; 7 bases are shared with TRBD2. V gave up 7 bases and J gave up 5 bases; unmatched junction bases: 8. The CDR3 has 14 amino acids. Germline lookup yields CDR1 SNHLY and CDR2 FYNNEI. The entire variable domain, with the rest obtained from reference TRBV2 and TRBJ2-1, is as follows: EPEVTQTPSHQVTQMGQEVILRCVPISNHLYFYWYRQILGQKVEFLVSFYNNEISEKSEIFDDQFSVERPDGSNFTLKIRSTKLEDSAMYFCASKREVWNNEQFFGPGTRLTVL.

This sequence joins TRBV30 and TRBJ2-1; TRBD2 matches at 10 bases. The germline V gene has CDR1 GTSNPN and CDR2 SVGIG (reference sequence). The CDR3 totals 13 residues. CDR3 sequence (DNA): TGTGCGGGGGGAGCGGGAGGGTACAATGAGCAGTTCTTC. Protein sequence: CAGGAGGYNEQFF.

V gene TRBV27 combines with J gene TRBJ1-2; 9 bases line up with TRBD1. The CDR3 consists of 13 residues. The ends lost 6 bases at V and 4 bases at J; junction bases unmatched: 3. Germline CDR1 MNHEY, CDR2 SMNVEV (reference sequence). DNA for the CDR3: TGTGCCAGCAGAGACAGGGGGACCTATGGCTACACCTTC. Protein sequence: CASRDRGTYGYTF.

J is TRBJ1-6 and V is TRBV5-1; tentative D call: TRBD1 (5 bases). CDR3 length: 14 amino acids. The germline CDR1 and CDR2 sequences are SGHRS and YFSETQ. V gave up 4 bases and J gave up 6 bases, with 11 bases separating them. CDR3 coding DNA: TGCGCCAGCAGCCCCGGGGGGGGTAATTCACCCCTCCACTTT. Translating gives CASSPGGGNSPLHF.

The chain employs TRBV2 and TRBJ1-2; 7 bases fit TRBD1. The length of the CDR3 is 15 residues. V trimming: 6 bases; J trimming: 4 bases; junction bases outside the gene matches: 11. Germline V gene lookup returns CDR1 SNHLY and CDR2 FYNNEI. DNA for the CDR3: TGTGCCAGCAGCGACAAGGGGGCCGGTAGCTATGGCTACACCTTC. Encoded protein: CASSDKGAGSYGYTF.

The genes are TRBV7-2 and TRBJ2-7, with 12 nucleotides matching TRBD2. The CDR3 totals 15 residues. V lost 6 bases and J lost 4; bases outside the gene matches: 7. Germline V lookup: CDR1 SGHTA, CDR2 FQGNSA. The CDR3 DNA sequence: TGTGCCAGCAGTCCTACTAGCGGGAGGCAATACGAGCAGTACTTC. The encoded protein is CASSPTSGRQYEQYF.

The chain is built from TRBV18 and TRBJ2-1, with 16 bases that match TRBD2. With V trimmed by 2 bases and J by 4 bases, 11 bases remained unmatched. CDR1 KGHSH and CDR2 LQKENI come from the germline V gene. This CDR3 contains 20 residues. DNA for the CDR3: TGTGCCAGCTCACCAATCGCACCGGGACTAGCGGGAGGGGGTTACAATGAGCAGTTCTTC. It yields the protein CASSPIAPGLAGGGYNEQFF.

The V gene is TRBV2, the J gene TRBJ1-4; TRBD1 matches at 9 bases. The germline CDR1 and CDR2 sequences are SNHLY and FYNNEI. Losses at the gene ends were 7 bases for V and 5 bases for J; bases not matched to a gene: 8. The CDR3 totals 15 residues. CDR3 loop: CASTTGGGPNEKLFF. The CDR3 DNA reads TGTGCCAGCACCACAGGGGGCGGACCGAATGAAAAACTGTTTTTT. The full variable domain, with the rest looked up from reference TRBV2 and TRBJ1-4, is EPEVTQTPSHQVTQMGQEVILRCVPISNHLYFYWYRQILGQKVEFLVSFYNNEISEKSEIFDDQFSVERPDGSNFTLKIRSTKLEDSAMYFCASTTGGGPNEKLFFGSGTQLSVL.